The clone carrying this T cell receptor beta chain was observed at least ten times. The target antigen is unknown. TCRdb reprocessed the 5' RACE reads with MiXCR, giving one entry per CDR3 protein. Among around 180,000 distinct CDR3 sequences, roughly 6.4% were seen once, and the ten largest hold 2.5% to 3.5%. The record originates from a study of T cells after yellow fever vaccination. Overall study results and limits: Post-booster repertoires again held most primary-vaccination clones (just under 97% CD4, 88% CD8).

The CDR3 has 14 amino acids. V lost 6 bases to trimming and J lost 5 bases, with 19 bases between them. In germline, CDR1 is DFQATT, CDR2 SNEGSKA (reference sequence). This receptor was obtained from a man aged 18-30 years who received the YFV17D yellow fever vaccine. The sample in question was CD4+ T cells sorted from PBMCs, obtained on the day of the first yellow fever vaccination. The J gene is TRBJ2-5, the V gene TRBV20-1; D is unclear. CDR3 in amino acids: CSANEAVQGETQYF. The CDR3 coding sequence is TGCAGTGCCAACGAGGCCGTTCAAGGGGAGACCCAGTACTTC.